The 24 T cell receptor beta chains listed next were all sequenced from one sample in a study of post-analysis software for immune sequencing data. Unique molecular identifiers were present in the TCR beta cDNA libraries. Each CDR3 protein gets one entry after TCRdb re-called the PCR reads with MiXCR. This table has about 820,000 distinct CDR3 sequences, about 57% appearing once. Antigen specificity for these receptors is unknown. Findings and limits, study-wide: Elevated frequency relative to controls characterized 4 or 5 TRBV segments in patients, TRBV5-6, TRBV5-1 and TRBV20-1 among them.

Sequenced: blood. The receptors come from a girl aged 5 to 17 with multiple sclerosis.

CDR3 in amino acids: CASSFPGRQGPNTEAFF. The DNA of the CDR3 is TGCGCCAGCAGCTTCCCGGGACGGCAAGGACCGAACACTGAAGCTTTCTTT. V is TRBV5-1 and J is TRBJ1-1, with a tentative D call TRBD1 (5 bases). Trimming left V 2 bases short and J 1 base short, with 18 bases between. There are 17 residues in the CDR3. CDR1 and CDR2 from the germline V gene are SGHRS and YFSETQ.

The rearrangement links TRBV9 to TRBJ1-2; 7 nucleotides match TRBD1. The CDR3 covers 16 residues. The germline gives CDR1 SGDLS, CDR2 YYNGEE. Trimming took 3 bases from V and 0 from J; bases not matched to a gene: 8. Written as DNA, the CDR3 is TGTGCCAGCAGCGCCACCATCACAGGGGCTAACTATGGCTACACCTTC. Translated, it gives CASSATITGANYGYTF.

The chain uses TRBV20-1 and TRBJ2-1, with 10 bases that match TRBD2. Germline V CDR1 and CDR2: DFQATT, SNEGSKA (reference sequence). J lost 9 bases, V lost 0 bases, and 23 bases had no gene match. CDR3 length equals 20 residues. Here the CDR3 reads CSAREVSGLAGAFNNVEQFF. The CDR3 DNA follows: TGCAGTGCTAGAGAAGTTAGTGGGCTAGCGGGAGCCTTTAATAATGTTGAGCAGTTCTTC.

The chain employs TRBV6-5 and TRBJ2-5; D not certain. The CDR3 has 14 residues. Germline V gene data show CDR1 as MNHEY and CDR2 as SVGAGI. The V end was cut by 0 bases, the J end by 1 base, with 6 bases between. Here the CDR3 reads CASSYSELQETQYF. The CDR3 nucleotides are TGTGCCAGCAGTTACTCGGAACTCCAAGAGACCCAGTACTTC.

The chain combines TRBV7-6 with TRBJ2-3, with D possibly TRBD2 on 7 matching bases. The CDR3 runs to 15 residues. Per the germline V gene, CDR1 is SGHVS and CDR2 is FNYEAQ. V was trimmed by 3 bases and J by 2 bases, leaving 12 bases between them. CDR3 sequence reads: CASSLWGGTTDTQYF. The CDR3 nucleotides read TGTGCCAGCAGCTTGTGGGGGGGCACCACAGATACGCAGTATTTT.

This clonotype showed up just a few times. This chain links TRBV5-5 with TRBJ2-5, with D possibly matching TRBD1 (6 bases). Germline V gene lookup returns CDR1 SGHKS and CDR2 YYEKEE (reference sequence). V lost 2 bases and J lost 12, with 17 bases in between. The CDR3 runs 13 residues. The CDR3: CASSFNTRDTEYF. CDR3 in DNA: TGTGCCAGCAGCTTCAATACCCGGGACACCGAGTACTTC.

This sequence joins TRBV7-2 and TRBJ2-3, with TRBD2 matching 13 bases. The CDR3 sequence is 17 residues long. The trim removed 5 bases at V and 6 bases at J, leaving 11 bases unmatched. The V gene's germline CDR1 is SGHTA and CDR2 FQGNSA. DNA for the CDR3: TGTGCCAGCAGCCCCCGACTAGCGGGAGGCAGCGTGGATACGCAGTATTTT. It is translated as CASSPRLAGGSVDTQYF. Based on the CDR3 plus reference TRBV7-2 and TRBJ2-3, the full variable domain is GAGVSQSPSNKVTEKGKDVELRCDPISGHTALYWYRQSLGQGLEFLIYFQGNSAPDKSGLPSDRFSAERTGGSVSTLTIQRTQQEDSAVYLCASSPRLAGGSVDTQYFGPGTRLTVL.

This clonotype has only one observation. Compared with germline, one end of the junction differs, possibly owing to a read error. This sequence joins TRBV12-3 or TRBV12-4 and TRBJ2-1; D gene unclear. This CDR3 is built from 16 residues. The CDR3 sequence: CASSPQVTGGNNGQFF. The CDR3 coding sequence is TGTGCCAGCAGCCCCCAAGTTACGGGTGGTAACAATGGGCAGTTCTTC.

This sequence joins TRBV29-1 and TRBJ1-1, with D uncertain. CDR1 and CDR2 (germline): SQVTM, ANQGSEA. The germline V and J ends were trimmed by 1 base and 4 bases, with 13 bases remaining between them. The CDR3 spans 14 residues. CDR3 nucleotides: TGCAGCGTTGAAGTCCGGGCAGGTTCCACTGAAGCTTTCTTT. Translation gives CSVEVRAGSTEAFF. The full variable domain, in which reference TRBV29-1 and TRBJ1-1 provide the parts outside the CDR3, is SAVISQKPSRDICQRGTSLTIQCQVDSQVTMMFWYRQQPGQSLTLIATANQGSEATYESGFVIDKFPISRPNLTFSTLTVSNMSPEDSSIYLCSVEVRAGSTEAFFGQGTRLTVV.

As regards this clonotype: At one of its ends the junction is not consistent with the germline gene, which may arise from a read error. The CDR3 region is CASSLHRDRGRETHYF. The CDR3 DNA follows: TGCGCCAGCAGCTTGCACCGGGACAGGGGGCGAGAGACCCATTACTTC. The chain carries TRBV5-1 and TRBJ2-5; 12 bases map to TRBD1. The germline V gene encodes CDR1 SGHRS and CDR2 YFSETQ. The CDR3 is 16 residues long.

This clonotype was recorded a few times. The gene calls are TRBV3-1 and TRBJ2-3; no reliable D call. Germline CDR1 LGHDT, CDR2 YNNKEL (reference sequence). The CDR3 is made up of 12 amino acids. V lost 4 bases and J 6 bases, leaving 8 bases between the germline ends. CDR3 residues: CASSRFSDTQYF. The CDR3 DNA reads TGTGCCAGCAGCCGGTTTTCCGATACGCAGTATTTT.

The sample holds one count of this clonotype. The gene calls are TRBV6-5 and TRBJ2-3, with 7 bases identical to TRBD1. V lost 2 bases to trimming and J lost 0 bases; unmatched junction nucleotides: 5. Per germline, CDR1 MNHEY and CDR2 SVGAGI. The CDR3 is 16 residues long. CDR3 sequence: CASSYGGQPSTDTQYF. The CDR3 DNA reads TGTGCCAGCAGTTACGGGGGACAGCCAAGCACAGATACGCAGTATTTT.

The J gene is TRBJ2-5, the V gene TRBV7-9, with D perhaps matching TRBD2 (6 bases). From germline, CDR1 is SEHNR and CDR2 FQNEAQ (reference sequence). CDR3 length: 15 amino acids. V was shortened by 2 bases and J by 2 bases, with 12 bases between the two germline ends. CDR3 bases: TGTGCCAGCAGCTTATCGGTAGGGAGGCAAGAGACCCAGTACTTC. Protein product: CASSLSVGRQETQYF.

The chain recombines TRBV5-1 with TRBJ2-1, with unresolved D. The length of the CDR3 is 16 residues. Germline-derived CDR1 and CDR2 are SGHRS and YFSETQ. V lost 4 bases and J lost 3, with 17 bases in between. The CDR3: CASSVDGGLGYNEQFF. The CDR3 DNA sequence: TGCGCCAGCAGCGTGGACGGTGGCTTAGGCTACAATGAGCAGTTCTTC.

This clonotype was recorded once. The chain has TRBV7-2 and TRBJ1-1; 8 bases map to TRBD1. The CDR3 consists of 15 residues. CDR1 SGHTA and CDR2 FQGNSA come from the germline V gene. V gave up 5 bases and J gave up 0 bases; unmatched junction bases: 5. Written as DNA, the CDR3 is TGTGCCAGCAGCCGTGGGACAGGTGTGAACACTGAAGCTTTCTTT. This codes for CASSRGTGVNTEAFF.

The rearrangement links TRBV18 to TRBJ2-1; 9 nucleotides line up with TRBD2. Germline lookup yields CDR1 KGHSH and CDR2 LQKENI. This CDR3 has 16 amino acids. The ends lost 3 bases at V and 0 bases at J; junction bases unmatched: 3. This CDR3 reads CASSPYSGSSYNEQFF. In DNA form, the CDR3 reads TGTGCCAGCTCACCCTATAGCGGGAGCTCCTACAATGAGCAGTTCTTC.

The rearrangement links TRBV9 to TRBJ2-7; either TRBD1 or TRBD2 may fit D (5 bases each). The CDR3 sequence is 15 residues long. V shed 0 bases and J shed 6 bases, with 16 bases lying between them. Germline lookup yields CDR1 SGDLS and CDR2 YYNGEE. The CDR3 loop reads CASSVAGAEVGEQYF. For the CDR3, the DNA is TGTGCCAGCAGCGTAGCCGGGGCGGAAGTTGGCGAGCAGTACTTC.

This chain joins TRBV7-2 and TRBJ1-5, with D possibly matching TRBD1 (6 bases). The V end lost 2 bases, the J end lost 3 bases, and 14 bases lay between the germline ends. The CDR3 is 16 amino acids. Germline V gene sequence: CDR1 SGHTA, CDR2 FQGNSA. The CDR3 reads CASSLRVGGDNQPQHF. In DNA form, the CDR3 reads TGTGCCAGCAGCTTAAGGGTAGGGGGAGACAATCAGCCCCAGCATTTT.

This chain connects TRBV12-3 or TRBV12-4 to TRBJ2-7; 9 bases fit TRBD1. Trimming took 6 bases from V and 2 from J; bases not matched to a gene: 5. This CDR3 is built from 14 residues. CDR3 DNA: TGTGCCAGCAGGGGGACAGGGAGAACCTACGAGCAGTACTTC. Translating it yields CASRGTGRTYEQYF.

This sequence joins TRBV29-1 and TRBJ1-1; weak D call: TRBD1 (5 bases). The CDR3 is 13 residues long. Trimming stripped 5 bases from V and 3 bases from J, with 13 bases between. Germline V gives CDR1 SQVTM, CDR2 ANQGSEA. The CDR3 region has the DNA TGCAGCGTTTCCGGGTTGGGGGACACTGAAGCTTTCTTT. It codes for CSVSGLGDTEAFF.

V gene TRBV12-3 or TRBV12-4 combines with J gene TRBJ1-1; 7 bases line up with TRBD1. After removal of 0 bases from V and 10 bases from J, the junction contained 8 bases not matched to a gene. CDR3 size: 14 residues. This CDR3 is CASSLAGDRRLAFF. The DNA of the CDR3 is TGTGCCAGCAGTTTAGCGGGGGACAGACGGTTAGCTTTCTTT.

The V call is TRBV6-5, the J call TRBJ2-5; 9 positions match TRBD2. Per the germline V gene, CDR1 is MNHEY and CDR2 is SVGAGI. This CDR3 is built from 16 residues. The trim removed 2 bases at V and 3 bases at J, leaving 7 bases unmatched. As DNA, the CDR3 is TGTGCCAGCAGTTACAGCTCTAGCGGGAAAGAAGAGACCCAGTACTTC. Its protein product is CASSYSSSGKEETQYF.

The CDR3 here is CAGQTNYEQYF. The DNA for the CDR3 is TGTGCTGGACAAACCAACTACGAGCAGTACTTC. V is TRBV6-1 and J is TRBJ2-7; tentative D call: TRBD1 (5 bases). CDR1 is MNHNS, CDR2 SASEGT, per germline. There are 11 residues in the CDR3.

V is TRBV29-1 and J is TRBJ2-4; D perhaps matches TRBD1 (7 bases). Germline CDR1 SQVTM, CDR2 ANQGSEA. There are 14 residues in the CDR3. The V end was cut by 2 bases, the J end by 6 bases, with 14 bases between. The CDR3 loop is CSVESSRGVNIQYF. The CDR3 DNA reads as TGCAGCGTTGAATCGTCCAGGGGGGTAAACATTCAGTACTTC. Full variable domain (outside the CDR3, taken from reference TRBV29-1 and TRBJ2-4): SAVISQKPSRDICQRGTSLTIQCQVDSQVTMMFWYRQQPGQSLTLIATANQGSEATYESGFVIDKFPISRPNLTFSTLTVSNMSPEDSSIYLCSVESSRGVNIQYFGAGTRLSVL.